This T cell receptor (beta chain) is drawn from a study of T cells in Graves' hyperthyroidism and ophthalmopathy. Study conclusions and caveats: Ophthalmopathy prediction by the model preceded onset by a median about 6 months. Blood also held most thyroid clonotypes expanded beyond 0.001.

V lost 10 bases to trimming and J lost 4 bases, with 13 bases between them. Germline V CDR1 and CDR2: LNHDA, SQIVND (reference sequence). The CDR3 is made up of 12 amino acids. Among the patients, aged 18 to 65, hyperthyroidism was newly diagnosed and had lasted under 2 months. The diagnoses drew upon clinical symptoms, serum thyroxine and TRAb, thyroid ultrasound and orbital computed tomography. In its sample, this clonotype was seen a few times. Its antigen is unknown. TCR beta CDR3 regions were amplified from RNA transcripts. HTBI primers drove first-round RT-PCR of the TCR CDR3. A single record per CDR3 protein comes from TCRdb applying MiXCR to the multiplex PCR reads. The sample includes roughly 720,000 distinct CDR3 sequences, approximately 15% of them seen just once.

V and J are TRBV19 and TRBJ1-2; D is uncertain. The sample consisted of blood. The clonotype comes from a man aged 45-65 years with Graves' hyperthyroidism. The CDR3 sequence is CATSLGSYGYTF. CDR3 DNA sequence: TGTGCCACATCCCTCGGAAGCTATGGCTACACCTTC.